Reported below is one TCR beta chain. The length of the CDR3 is 18 residues. TCRdb passed the 5' RACE reads through MiXCR, listing each CDR3 protein once. The sample contains 70,000 to 95,000 distinct CDR3 sequences, roughly 14% of which appear only once. These data come from a study of early T cells in non-severe SARS-CoV-2 infection. The sample was whole blood. The clonotype originates from an adult who was a healthcare worker with PCR-confirmed SARS-CoV-2 infection or an uninfected control (not recorded which). This chain uses TRBV21-1 with TRBJ1-5; the tabulated D call, TRBD1, remains unverified against the DNA. TRBV21-1 is a known pseudogene. CDR3 DNA sequence: TGTGCCAGCAGGACATACTTCCCCGGGACAGGGAAGGATCAGCCCCAGCATTTT. Amino acids: CASRTYFPGTGKDQPQHF.